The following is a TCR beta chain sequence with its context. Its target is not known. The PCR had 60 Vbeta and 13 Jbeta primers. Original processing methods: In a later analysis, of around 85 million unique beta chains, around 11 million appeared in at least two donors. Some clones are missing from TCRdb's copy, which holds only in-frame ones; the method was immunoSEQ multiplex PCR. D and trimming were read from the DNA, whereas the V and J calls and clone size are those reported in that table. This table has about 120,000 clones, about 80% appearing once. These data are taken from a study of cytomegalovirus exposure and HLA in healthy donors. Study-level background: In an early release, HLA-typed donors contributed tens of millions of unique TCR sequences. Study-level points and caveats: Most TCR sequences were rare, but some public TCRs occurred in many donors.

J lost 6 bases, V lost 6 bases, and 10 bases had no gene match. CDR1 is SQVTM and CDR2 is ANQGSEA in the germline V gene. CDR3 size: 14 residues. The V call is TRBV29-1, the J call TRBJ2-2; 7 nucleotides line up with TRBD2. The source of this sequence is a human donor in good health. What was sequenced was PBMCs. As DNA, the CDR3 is TGCAGCGTGGGCGGACTAGTTGGGCCCGGGGAGCTGTTTTTT. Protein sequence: CSVGGLVGPGELFF.